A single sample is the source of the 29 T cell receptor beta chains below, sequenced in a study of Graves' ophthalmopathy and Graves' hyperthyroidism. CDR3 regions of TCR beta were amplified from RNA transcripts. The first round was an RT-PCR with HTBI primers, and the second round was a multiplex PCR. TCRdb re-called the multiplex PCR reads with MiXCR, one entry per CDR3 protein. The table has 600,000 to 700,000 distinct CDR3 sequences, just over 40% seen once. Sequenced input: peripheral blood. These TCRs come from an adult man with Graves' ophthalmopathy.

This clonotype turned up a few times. The DNA for the CDR3 is TGTGCCAGCAGTTACCTGACCGCCCAGAGAGCTTTCTTT. This sequence encodes CASSYLTAQRAFF. The rearrangement links TRBV6-6 to TRBJ1-1; D ambiguous. There are 13 residues in the CDR3. The germline V gene encodes CDR1 MNHNY and CDR2 SVGAGI (reference sequence). The ends were cut back, 2 bases at V and 10 bases at J, with 14 bases in the middle.

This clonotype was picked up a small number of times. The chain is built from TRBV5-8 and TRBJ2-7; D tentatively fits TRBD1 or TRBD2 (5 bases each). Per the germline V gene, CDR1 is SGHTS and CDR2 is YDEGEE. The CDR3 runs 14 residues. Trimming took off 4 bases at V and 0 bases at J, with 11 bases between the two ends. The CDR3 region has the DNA TGTGCCAGCAGCCGGGACCCGGTCTCCTACGAGCAGTACTTC. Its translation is CASSRDPVSYEQYF.

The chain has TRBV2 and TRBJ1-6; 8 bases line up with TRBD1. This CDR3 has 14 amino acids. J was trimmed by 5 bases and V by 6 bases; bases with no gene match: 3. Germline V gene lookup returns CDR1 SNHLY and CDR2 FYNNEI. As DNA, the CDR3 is TGTGCCAGCAGCTCGGACAGGGATAATTCACCCCTCCACTTT. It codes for CASSSDRDNSPLHF.

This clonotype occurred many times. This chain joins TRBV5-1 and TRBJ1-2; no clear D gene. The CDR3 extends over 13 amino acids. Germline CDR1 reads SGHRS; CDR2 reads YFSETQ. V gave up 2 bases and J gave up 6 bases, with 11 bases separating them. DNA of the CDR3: TGCGCCAGCAGCTTAGAGTGGGCGAATGGCTACACCTTC. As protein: CASSLEWANGYTF.

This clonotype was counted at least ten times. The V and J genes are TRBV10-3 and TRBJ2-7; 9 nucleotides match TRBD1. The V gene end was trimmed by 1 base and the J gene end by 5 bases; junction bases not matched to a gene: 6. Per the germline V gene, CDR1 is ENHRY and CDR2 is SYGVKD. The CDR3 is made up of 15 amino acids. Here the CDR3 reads CAISELGQGIHEQYF. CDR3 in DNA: TGTGCCATCAGTGAGTTGGGACAGGGCATTCACGAGCAGTACTTC.

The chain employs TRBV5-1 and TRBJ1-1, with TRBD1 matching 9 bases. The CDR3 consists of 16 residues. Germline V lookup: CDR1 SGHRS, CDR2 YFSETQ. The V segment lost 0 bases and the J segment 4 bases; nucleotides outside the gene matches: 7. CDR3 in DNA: TGCGCCAGCAGCTTGGCCGGGACAGGGACGTTCACTGAAGCTTTCTTT. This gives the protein CASSLAGTGTFTEAFF.

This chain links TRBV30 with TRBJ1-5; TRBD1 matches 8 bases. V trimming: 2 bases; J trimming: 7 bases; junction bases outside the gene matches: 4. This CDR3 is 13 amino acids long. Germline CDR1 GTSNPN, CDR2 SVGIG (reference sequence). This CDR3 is CAWSRQGSQPQHF. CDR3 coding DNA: TGTGCCTGGAGTCGACAGGGGTCCCAGCCCCAGCATTTT.

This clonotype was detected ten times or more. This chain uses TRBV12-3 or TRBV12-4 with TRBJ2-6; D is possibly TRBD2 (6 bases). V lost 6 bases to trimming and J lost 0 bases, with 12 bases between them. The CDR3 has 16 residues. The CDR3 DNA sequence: TGTGCCAGCAGGGGGGGAACCCTCTCTGGGGCCAACGTCCTGACTTTC. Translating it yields CASRGGTLSGANVLTF.

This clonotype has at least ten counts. The CDR3 DNA sequence: TGCAGTGCTAGCAACCTAGCGAGCTCCTACGAGCAGTACTTC. This gives the protein CSASNLASSYEQYF. The chain carries TRBV20-1 and TRBJ2-7; tentative D call: TRBD2 (6 bases). The length of the CDR3 is 14 residues. The germline CDR1 and CDR2 sequences are DFQATT and SNEGSKA (reference sequence). Deletions cut 3 bases from V and 0 bases from J, with 12 bases between.

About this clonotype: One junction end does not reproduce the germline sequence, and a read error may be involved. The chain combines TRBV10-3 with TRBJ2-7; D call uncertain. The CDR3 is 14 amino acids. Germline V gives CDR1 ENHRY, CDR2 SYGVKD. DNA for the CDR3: TGTGCCAGCAGTTTATCCCCGCGGCGGTACGAGCAGTACTTC. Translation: CASSLSPRRYEQYF.

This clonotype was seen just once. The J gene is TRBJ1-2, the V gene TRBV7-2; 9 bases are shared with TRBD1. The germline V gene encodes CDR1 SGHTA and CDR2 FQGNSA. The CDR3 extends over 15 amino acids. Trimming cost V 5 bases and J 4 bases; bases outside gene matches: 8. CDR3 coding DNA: TGTGCCAGCAGCGGGCGGACAGGGGACGGCTATGGCTACACCTTC. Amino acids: CASSGRTGDGYGYTF.

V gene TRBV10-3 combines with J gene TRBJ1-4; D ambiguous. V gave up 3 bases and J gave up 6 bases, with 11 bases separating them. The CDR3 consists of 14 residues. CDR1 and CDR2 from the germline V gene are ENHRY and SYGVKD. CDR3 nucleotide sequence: TGTGCCATCAGTGAACCCCGGGAAGATGAAAAACTGTTTTTT. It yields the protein CAISEPREDEKLFF.

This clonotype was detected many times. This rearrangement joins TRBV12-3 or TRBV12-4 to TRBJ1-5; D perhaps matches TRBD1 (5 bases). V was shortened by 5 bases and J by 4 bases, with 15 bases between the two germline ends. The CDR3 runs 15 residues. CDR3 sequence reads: CASSLGGIRNQPQHF. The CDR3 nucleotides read TGTGCCAGCAGTCTCGGGGGTATCCGTAATCAGCCCCAGCATTTT.

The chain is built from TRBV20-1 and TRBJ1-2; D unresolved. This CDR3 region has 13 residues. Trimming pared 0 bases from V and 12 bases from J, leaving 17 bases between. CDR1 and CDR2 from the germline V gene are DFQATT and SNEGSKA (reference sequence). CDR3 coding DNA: TGCAGTGCTAGAGATCGCGGGAGCTCTGGAAACACCTTC. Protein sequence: CSARDRGSSGNTF.

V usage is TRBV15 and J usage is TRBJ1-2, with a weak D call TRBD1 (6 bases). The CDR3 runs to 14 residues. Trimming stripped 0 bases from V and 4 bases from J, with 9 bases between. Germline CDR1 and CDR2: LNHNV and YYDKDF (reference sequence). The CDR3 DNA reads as TGTGCCACCAGCAGAGATGGGGGCTTCTATGGCTACACCTTC. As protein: CATSRDGGFYGYTF. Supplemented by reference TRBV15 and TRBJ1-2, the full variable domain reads DAMVIQNPRYQVTQFGKPVTLSCSQTLNHNVMYWYQQKSSQAPKLLFHYYDKDFNNEADTPDNFQSRRPNTSFCFLDIRSPGLGDTAMYLCATSRDGGFYGYTFGSGTRLTVV.

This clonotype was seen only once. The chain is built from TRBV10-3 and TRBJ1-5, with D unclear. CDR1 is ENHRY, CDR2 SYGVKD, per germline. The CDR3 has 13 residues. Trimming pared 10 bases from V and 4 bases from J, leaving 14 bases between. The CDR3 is CATQGRANQPQHF. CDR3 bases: TGTGCCACCCAAGGAAGGGCAAATCAGCCCCAGCATTTT.

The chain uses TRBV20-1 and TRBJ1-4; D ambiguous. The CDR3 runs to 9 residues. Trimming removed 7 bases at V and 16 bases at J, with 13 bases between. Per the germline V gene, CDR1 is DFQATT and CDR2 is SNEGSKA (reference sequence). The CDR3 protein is CSGSTREFF. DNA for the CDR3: TGCAGTGGTTCGACTCGGGAGTTTTTT.

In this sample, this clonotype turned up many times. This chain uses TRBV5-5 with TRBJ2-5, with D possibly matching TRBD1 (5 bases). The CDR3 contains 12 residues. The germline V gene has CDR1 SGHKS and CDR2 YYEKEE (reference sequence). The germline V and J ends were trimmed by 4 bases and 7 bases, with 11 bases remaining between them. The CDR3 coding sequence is TGTGCCAGCAGCGGGGCTGCGCTGACCCAGTACTTC. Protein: CASSGAALTQYF.

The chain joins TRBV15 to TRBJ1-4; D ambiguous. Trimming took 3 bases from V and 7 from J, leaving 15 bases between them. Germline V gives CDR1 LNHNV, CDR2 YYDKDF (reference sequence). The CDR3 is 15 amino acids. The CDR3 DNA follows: TGTGCCACCAGCAGCAGCACGGACGCGGGTGAAAAACTGTTTTTT. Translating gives CATSSSTDAGEKLFF.

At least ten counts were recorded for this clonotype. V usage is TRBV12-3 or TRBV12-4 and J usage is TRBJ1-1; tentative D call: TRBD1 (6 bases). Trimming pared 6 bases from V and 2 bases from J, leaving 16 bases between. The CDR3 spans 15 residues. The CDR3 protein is CASRTLRGPNTEAFF. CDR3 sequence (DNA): TGTGCCAGCAGGACCCTCAGGGGACCCAACACTGAAGCTTTCTTT.

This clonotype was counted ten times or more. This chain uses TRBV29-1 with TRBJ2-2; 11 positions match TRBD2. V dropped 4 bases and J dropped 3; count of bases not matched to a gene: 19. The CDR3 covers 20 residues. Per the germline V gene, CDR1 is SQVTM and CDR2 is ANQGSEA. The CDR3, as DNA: TGCAGCGTTGGGGGAGGTGAACTAGCGGGAGTCCCCGGGGACACCGGGGAGCTGTTTTTT. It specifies CSVGGGELAGVPGDTGELFF.

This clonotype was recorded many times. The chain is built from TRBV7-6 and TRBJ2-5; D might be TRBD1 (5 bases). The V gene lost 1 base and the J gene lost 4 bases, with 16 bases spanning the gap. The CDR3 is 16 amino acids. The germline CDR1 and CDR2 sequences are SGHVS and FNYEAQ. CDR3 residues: CASSLGPGINVETQYF. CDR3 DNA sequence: TGTGCCAGCAGCTTAGGTCCAGGGATTAATGTAGAGACCCAGTACTTC.

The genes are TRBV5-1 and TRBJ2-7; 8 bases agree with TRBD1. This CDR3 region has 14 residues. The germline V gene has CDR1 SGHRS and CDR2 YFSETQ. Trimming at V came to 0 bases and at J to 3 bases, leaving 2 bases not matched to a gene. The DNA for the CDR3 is TGCGCCAGCAGCTTGGACGGGACAGGCTACGAGCAGTACTTC. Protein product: CASSLDGTGYEQYF.

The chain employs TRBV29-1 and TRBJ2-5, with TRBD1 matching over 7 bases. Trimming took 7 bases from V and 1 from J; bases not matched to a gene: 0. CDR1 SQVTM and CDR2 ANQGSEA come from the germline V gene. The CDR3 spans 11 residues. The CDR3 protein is CSGDSQETQYF. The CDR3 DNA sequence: TGCAGCGGGGACAGCCAAGAGACCCAGTACTTC.

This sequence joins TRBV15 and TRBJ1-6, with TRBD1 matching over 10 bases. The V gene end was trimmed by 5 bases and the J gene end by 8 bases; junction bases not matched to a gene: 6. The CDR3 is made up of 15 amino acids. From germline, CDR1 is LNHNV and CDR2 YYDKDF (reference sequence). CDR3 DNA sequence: TGTGCCACCAGCGGACGAGGACAGGGGGATTCACCCCTCCACTTT. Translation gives CATSGRGQGDSPLHF.

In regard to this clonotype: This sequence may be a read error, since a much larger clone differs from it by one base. The DNA of the CDR3 is TGTGCCAGTATTGGACAGCACTATGGCTACGCCTTC. Residues: CASIGQHYGYAF. This chain connects TRBV25-1 to TRBJ1-2; the D gene is possibly TRBD1 (6 bases). CDR3 length equals 12 residues. Germline values: CDR1 MGHDK, CDR2 SYGVNS.

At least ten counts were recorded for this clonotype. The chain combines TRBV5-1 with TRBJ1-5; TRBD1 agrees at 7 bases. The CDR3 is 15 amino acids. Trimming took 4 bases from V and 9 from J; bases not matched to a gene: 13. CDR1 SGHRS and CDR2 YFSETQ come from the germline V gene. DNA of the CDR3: TGCGCCAGCAGCCTGGGAACGACAGGGAATGGGCCCCAGCATTTT. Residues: CASSLGTTGNGPQHF.

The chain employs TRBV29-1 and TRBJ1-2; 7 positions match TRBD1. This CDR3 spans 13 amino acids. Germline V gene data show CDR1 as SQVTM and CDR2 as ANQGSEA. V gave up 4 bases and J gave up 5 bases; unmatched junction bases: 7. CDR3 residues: CSVGDRGKYGYTF. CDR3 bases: TGCAGCGTTGGGGACAGAGGCAAGTATGGCTACACCTTC.

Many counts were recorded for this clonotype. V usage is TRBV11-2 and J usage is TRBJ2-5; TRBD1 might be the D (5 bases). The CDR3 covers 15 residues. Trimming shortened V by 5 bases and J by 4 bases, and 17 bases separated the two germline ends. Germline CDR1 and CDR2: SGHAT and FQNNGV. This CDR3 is CASSPGHRKGETQYF. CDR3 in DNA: TGTGCCAGCAGCCCAGGGCACAGGAAGGGAGAGACCCAGTACTTC. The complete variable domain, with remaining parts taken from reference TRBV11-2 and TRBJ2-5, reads EAGVAQSPRYKIIEKRQSVAFWCNPISGHATLYWYQQILGQGPKLLIQFQNNGVVDDSQLPKDRFSAERLKGVDSTLKIQPAKLEDSAVYLCASSPGHRKGETQYFGPGTRLLVL.